This is a list of T cell receptor beta chains from one sample in a study of blood T cell repertoires in COVID-19. This table comes from immunoSEQ multiplex PCR, and its TCRdb copy is limited to in-frame clones, with some not included. The table shows over 70,000 clones, with approximately 84% occurring only once. Sequencing was done on a sample of peripheral blood. The receptors here all came from a man between 65 and 79 years old with COVID-19, enrolled during active disease. CDR3s include the opening cysteine and the closing phenylalanine or tryptophan.

TRBV6-6	TRBJ1-1	CASSYSGVNTEAFF
TRBV28	TRBJ2-1	CASSWTSGYNEQFF
TRBV29-1	TRBJ1-1	CSVRGQTNTEAFF
TRBV10-1	TRBJ1-1	CASSQQGGTEAFF
TRBV5-1	TRBJ2-3	CASSLGRRTDTQYF
TRBV4-1	TRBJ2-5	CASSQGGLAGGLKGETQYF
TRBV9	TRBJ1-1	CASSAHMNTEAFF
TRBV6-5	TRBJ2-3	CASSARTGRADTQYF
TRBV6-5	TRBJ2-7	CASSTQGAAYEQYF
TRBV11-2	TRBJ2-7	CASSLGAGLAYEQYF
TRBV5-5	TRBJ2-7	CASSRQGGYGFYEQYF
TRBV10-3	TRBJ2-3	CAISGGGGNTDTQYF
TRBV7-2	TRBJ2-1	CASTNSPGNEQFF
TRBV28	TRBJ1-6	CASQFPGQGTLHF
TRBV3-1/TRBV3-2	TRBJ2-7	CASSQVSNEQYF
TRBV4-1	TRBJ2-1	CASSQAGGRERSNEQFF
TRBV6-5	TRBJ1-3	CASNAPDSYGNTIYF
TRBV6-2/TRBV6-3	TRBJ1-1	CASSDQGKAFF
TRBV29-1	TRBJ2-2	CSVDLGQGARTGELFF
TRBV11-3	TRBJ2-7	CASSPRTASYEQYF
TRBV4-3	TRBJ1-6	CASSQSPDPRNSPLHF
TRBV25-1	TRBJ1-2	CASRPTGGGGYTF
TRBV5-4	TRBJ2-1	CASSPRQGVNEQFF
TRBV30	TRBJ1-5	CAWSVRGPSNQPQHF
TRBV12-5	TRBJ1-4	CASGLGTGGFNEKLFF
TRBV24-1	TRBJ2-1	CATRSTRNNEQFF
TRBV6-5	TRBJ2-3	CASGDNEGGTDTQYF
TRBV19	TRBJ2-1	CASSIGGGTSNEQFF
TRBV28	TRBJ1-3	CASSPGQAGNTIYF
TRBV27	TRBJ1-4	CASSPSSDRVEKLFF
TRBV19	TRBJ1-4	CASSSGSHEKLFF
TRBV10-2	TRBJ2-7	CASSEPGLAGREQYF
TRBV13	TRBJ1-2	CASSFRQGGGYTF
TRBV2	TRBJ2-2	CASSGQGRGTGELFF
TRBV5-5	TRBJ2-5	CASSLSRGETQYF
TRBV19	TRBJ1-5	CASSDQGAYTNQPQHF
TRBV6-5	TRBJ1-2	CASSYSMTANYGYTF
TRBV7-2	TRBJ1-5	CASSLQGQGQPQHF
TRBV3-1/TRBV3-2	TRBJ2-2	CASSHRMGLGTGELFF
TRBV2	TRBJ1-2	CASTLDSGYGYTF
TRBV5-1	TRBJ2-2	CASSPLGTQRTGELFF
TRBV6-6	TRBJ1-5	CASIPGNVNQPQHF
TRBV4-2	TRBJ1-1	CASSQEQRFEAFF
TRBV10-1	TRBJ2-1	CASSESPAYNEQFF
TRBV6-6	TRBJ2-5	CASSVQGRETQYF
TRBV4-3	TRBJ1-5	CASSQDVSQPQHF
TRBV5-1	TRBJ1-1	CASSLAGIEAFF